This is a list of T cell receptor beta chains from one sample in a study of beta chain features in type 1 diabetes. Using immunoSEQ multiplex PCR, the repertoire was profiled, and TCRdb retains in-frame clones only, with some absent. Among more than 550,000 clones listed, 11% to 15% were seen once. The sequencing sample was made of naive CD4+ T cells from blood. These TCRs come from a man younger than 35 with type 1 diabetes. The CDR3 runs from the conserved cysteine through the conserved F or W. The D gene is left open where the match is weak. The listing skips clone size in some rows; elsewhere it reads once, few, many or a size class.

clone_size: few
v_call: TRBV28
j_call: TRBJ2-7
d_call: TRBD1
cdr3_length: 13
cdr3_nt: TGTGCCAGCACTTTCCCAGGGGGCTACGAGCAGTACTTC
cdr3_aa: CASTFPGGYEQYF

clone_size: -
v_call: TRBV4-1
j_call: TRBJ2-5
d_call: -
cdr3_length: 14
cdr3_nt: TGCGCCAGCAGCCAAGAAGGCCAGATACAGACCCAGTACTTC
cdr3_aa: CASSQEGQIQTQYF

clone_size: few
v_call: TRBV6-1
j_call: TRBJ1-5
d_call: -
cdr3_length: 11
cdr3_nt: TGTGCCAGCAGTGAACATCAGCCCCAGCATTTT
cdr3_aa: CASSEHQPQHF

clone_size: -
v_call: TRBV13
j_call: TRBJ2-7
d_call: TRBD2
cdr3_length: 17
cdr3_nt: TGTGCCAGCAGCCCTCCGACTAGCGGGGGTCTAAGGCACGAGCAGTACTTC
cdr3_aa: CASSPPTSGGLRHEQYF

clone_size: -
v_call: TRBV30
j_call: TRBJ2-1
d_call: -
cdr3_length: 13
cdr3_nt: TGTGCCTGGAGTGTACGGGCTGGAAGGGAGCAGTTCTTC
cdr3_aa: CAWSVRAGREQFF

clone_size: few
v_call: TRBV10-3
j_call: TRBJ2-5
d_call: TRBD2
cdr3_length: 18
cdr3_nt: TGTGCCATCAGTCGAACTAGCGACCTCACGGCGGGGGAAGAGACCCAGTACTTC
cdr3_aa: CAISRTSDLTAGEETQYF

clone_size: few
v_call: TRBV6-5
j_call: TRBJ2-1
d_call: TRBD2
cdr3_length: 13
cdr3_nt: TGTGCCAGCAGCTCCATAGCGGGAGGTGAGCAGTTCTTC
cdr3_aa: CASSSIAGGEQFF

clone_size: few
v_call: TRBV4-2
j_call: TRBJ2-5
d_call: -
cdr3_length: 14
cdr3_nt: TGTGCCAGCAGCCAGGGACACACCCAAGAGACCCAGTACTTC
cdr3_aa: CASSQGHTQETQYF

clone_size: -
v_call: TRBV7-3
j_call: TRBJ1-1
d_call: -
cdr3_length: 12
cdr3_nt: TGTGCCAGCAGCTTAACGGACCGGGGAGCTTTCTTT
cdr3_aa: CASSLTDRGAFF

clone_size: -
v_call: TRBV7-6
j_call: TRBJ2-6
d_call: -
cdr3_length: 15
cdr3_nt: TGTGCCAGCAGCTTAGCGCATTCTGGGGCCAACGTCCTGACTTTC
cdr3_aa: CASSLAHSGANVLTF

clone_size: few
v_call: TRBV2
j_call: TRBJ2-5
d_call: TRBD2
cdr3_length: 13
cdr3_nt: TGTGCAAACCAGCGGGGGGCTTTGGAGACCCAGTACTTC
cdr3_aa: CANQRGALETQYF

clone_size: -
v_call: TRBV7-2
j_call: TRBJ1-2
d_call: -
cdr3_length: 16
cdr3_nt: TGTGCCAGCAGCTCCTCTCCCTTGAGGGGTATCTATGGCTACACCTTC
cdr3_aa: CASSSSPLRGIYGYTF

clone_size: -
v_call: TRBV30
j_call: TRBJ2-3
d_call: TRBD2
cdr3_length: 14
cdr3_nt: TGTGCCTGGAGTCCCCGGACTAGATTAGATACGCAGTATTTT
cdr3_aa: CAWSPRTRLDTQYF

clone_size: few
v_call: TRBV7-2
j_call: TRBJ2-1
d_call: -
cdr3_length: 15
cdr3_nt: TGTGCCAGCAGCTTAGGAGGAAGCTCGGTCTATGAGCAGTTCTTC
cdr3_aa: CASSLGGSSVYEQFF

clone_size: -
v_call: TRBV29-1
j_call: TRBJ1-5
d_call: -
cdr3_length: 12
cdr3_nt: TGCAGCGTTGGGGGAGAGGGACAGCCCCAGCATTTT
cdr3_aa: CSVGGEGQPQHF

clone_size: -
v_call: TRBV27
j_call: TRBJ1-1
d_call: -
cdr3_length: 15
cdr3_nt: TGTGCCAGCAGTTTACGGGCAGGAAAACCCCTCGGAGCTTTCTTT
cdr3_aa: CASSLRAGKPLGAFF

clone_size: -
v_call: TRBV18
j_call: TRBJ1-2
d_call: -
cdr3_length: 13
cdr3_nt: TGTGCCAGCTCACCAGACAAGAACTATGGCTACACCTTC
cdr3_aa: CASSPDKNYGYTF

clone_size: -
v_call: TRBV5-4
j_call: TRBJ1-6
d_call: -
cdr3_length: 14
cdr3_nt: TGTGCCAGCAGCTTGGTCCAGCCCAATTCACCCCTCCACTTT
cdr3_aa: CASSLVQPNSPLHF

clone_size: -
v_call: TRBV6-5
j_call: TRBJ2-1
d_call: -
cdr3_length: 14
cdr3_nt: TGTGCCAGCAGTAGGGGGGGGAGTATGAATGAGCAGTTCTTC
cdr3_aa: CASSRGGSMNEQFF

clone_size: few
v_call: TRBV30
j_call: TRBJ2-5
d_call: TRBD2
cdr3_length: 12
cdr3_nt: TGTGCCTGGGAAGACGGGGGGGAGACCCAGTACTTC
cdr3_aa: CAWEDGGETQYF

clone_size: few
v_call: TRBV5-1
j_call: TRBJ2-3
d_call: -
cdr3_length: 14
cdr3_nt: TGCGCCAGCAGCGTGGATTCTAGCACAGATACGCAGTATTTT
cdr3_aa: CASSVDSSTDTQYF

clone_size: few
v_call: TRBV14
j_call: TRBJ2-1
d_call: TRBD2
cdr3_length: 13
cdr3_nt: TGTGCCAGCAGCGAACTAGCGGTAAATGAGCAGTTCTTC
cdr3_aa: CASSELAVNEQFF

clone_size: -
v_call: TRBV4-2
j_call: TRBJ1-5
d_call: -
cdr3_length: 14
cdr3_nt: TGTGCCAGCAGCCAAGAGGTGGGCAGTCAGCCCCAGCATTTT
cdr3_aa: CASSQEVGSQPQHF

clone_size: -
v_call: TRBV29-1
j_call: TRBJ2-2
d_call: -
cdr3_length: 16
cdr3_nt: TGCAGCGTTGTTCCCCCCCCAGGGCTGACAACCGGGGAGCTGTTTTTT
cdr3_aa: CSVVPPPGLTTGELFF

clone_size: once
v_call: TRBV2
j_call: TRBJ2-2
d_call: -
cdr3_length: 13
cdr3_nt: TGTGCCGGCGGGGGCGCGAACACCGGGGAGCTGTTTTTT
cdr3_aa: CAGGGANTGELFF

clone_size: few
v_call: TRBV5-4
j_call: TRBJ1-3
d_call: -
cdr3_length: 14
cdr3_nt: TGTGCCAGCAGCTCTGGTGGATCCGGAAACACCATATATTTT
cdr3_aa: CASSSGGSGNTIYF

clone_size: few
v_call: TRBV18
j_call: TRBJ1-6
d_call: TRBD1
cdr3_length: 16
cdr3_nt: TGTGCCAGCTCACCACCGGGGACAGGGGGAAATTCACCCCTCCACTTT
cdr3_aa: CASSPPGTGGNSPLHF

clone_size: -
v_call: TRBV5-1
j_call: TRBJ2-3
d_call: -
cdr3_length: 13
cdr3_nt: TGCGCCAGCAGCTTGGACTACACAGATACGCAGTATTTT
cdr3_aa: CASSLDYTDTQYF

clone_size: few
v_call: TRBV29-1
j_call: TRBJ1-2
d_call: TRBD1
cdr3_length: 20
cdr3_nt: TGCAGCGTTGAAGACCGCATACTTCGGGACAGCCTTCCGCCTAGCTATGGCTACACCTTC
cdr3_aa: CSVEDRILRDSLPPSYGYTF

clone_size: few
v_call: TRBV25-1
j_call: TRBJ1-2
d_call: TRBD1
cdr3_length: 15
cdr3_nt: TGTGCCAGCAGGCCCTCAGGGGGCGCTGGCTATGGCTACACCTTC
cdr3_aa: CASRPSGGAGYGYTF

clone_size: -
v_call: TRBV5-6
j_call: TRBJ1-5
d_call: TRBD1
cdr3_length: 16
cdr3_nt: TGTGCCAGCAGCTTGAGTGGACAGGGCAGCAATCAGCCCCAGCATTTT
cdr3_aa: CASSLSGQGSNQPQHF

clone_size: -
v_call: TRBV2
j_call: TRBJ1-1
d_call: -
cdr3_length: 13
cdr3_nt: TGTGCCAGCACCGGACGGGGAAACACTGAAGCTTTCTTT
cdr3_aa: CASTGRGNTEAFF

clone_size: few
v_call: TRBV5-4
j_call: TRBJ1-2
d_call: TRBD1
cdr3_length: 16
cdr3_nt: TGTGCCAGCATCGTTCGCGGGACAGTGAATAACTATGGCTACACCTTC
cdr3_aa: CASIVRGTVNNYGYTF

clone_size: few
v_call: TRBV10-3
j_call: TRBJ2-3
d_call: TRBD2
cdr3_length: 17
cdr3_nt: TGTGCCATCGGACAAGGTGGGAGCGGGAAGTCCCCAGATACGCAGTATTTT
cdr3_aa: CAIGQGGSGKSPDTQYF

clone_size: -
v_call: TRBV7-9
j_call: TRBJ2-3
d_call: -
cdr3_length: 13
cdr3_nt: TGTGCCAGCAGCTTAGCGGGTTCAGATACGCAGTATTTT
cdr3_aa: CASSLAGSDTQYF

clone_size: -
v_call: TRBV29-1
j_call: TRBJ1-2
d_call: -
cdr3_length: 13
cdr3_nt: TGCAGCGTGAGGGACACCCCCCCGGAGGGCTACACCTTC
cdr3_aa: CSVRDTPPEGYTF

clone_size: few
v_call: TRBV30
j_call: TRBJ1-5
d_call: -
cdr3_length: 12
cdr3_nt: TGTGCCTGGAGTGTACGGGGTCAGCTCCAGCATTTT
cdr3_aa: CAWSVRGQLQHF

clone_size: -
v_call: TRBV30
j_call: TRBJ2-7
d_call: -
cdr3_length: 13
cdr3_nt: TGTGCCTGGAACCGAGACAACACCTACGAGCAGTACTTC
cdr3_aa: CAWNRDNTYEQYF

clone_size: -
v_call: TRBV7-9
j_call: TRBJ1-2
d_call: -
cdr3_length: 15
cdr3_nt: TGTGCCAGCAGCGCGGGCGTTGAGGGGTCCTATGGCTACACCTTC
cdr3_aa: CASSAGVEGSYGYTF

clone_size: few
v_call: TRBV7-2
j_call: TRBJ2-7
d_call: -
cdr3_length: 13
cdr3_nt: TGTGCCAGCAGCTTAGACGGGACCTACGAGCAGTACTTC
cdr3_aa: CASSLDGTYEQYF

clone_size: -
v_call: TRBV15
j_call: TRBJ1-3
d_call: -
cdr3_length: 14
cdr3_nt: TGTGCCACCAGCAGAATCGGGCAAGGAAACACCATATATTTT
cdr3_aa: CATSRIGQGNTIYF

clone_size: few
v_call: TRBV10-3
j_call: TRBJ1-1
d_call: -
cdr3_length: 13
cdr3_nt: TGTGCCATCAGTCCTACGGTTGACACTGAAGCTTTCTTT
cdr3_aa: CAISPTVDTEAFF

clone_size: few
v_call: TRBV7-6
j_call: TRBJ2-5
d_call: -
cdr3_length: 15
cdr3_nt: TGTGCCAGCAGCCTAGCTGGGGTCGGCCAAGAGACCCAGTACTTC
cdr3_aa: CASSLAGVGQETQYF

clone_size: -
v_call: TRBV30
j_call: TRBJ2-7
d_call: -
cdr3_length: 12
cdr3_nt: TGTGCCTGGAGTGTAAAGTGGACCGGGCAGTACTTC
cdr3_aa: CAWSVKWTGQYF

clone_size: few
v_call: TRBV10-3
j_call: TRBJ1-2
d_call: TRBD1
cdr3_length: 14
cdr3_nt: TGTGCCATCAGTGAGTCTGGACAGGTCTATGGCTACACCTTC
cdr3_aa: CAISESGQVYGYTF

clone_size: few
v_call: TRBV5-6
j_call: TRBJ1-1
d_call: -
cdr3_length: 12
cdr3_nt: TGTGCCAGCAGCAGAACAGGAAGTGAAGCTTTCTTT
cdr3_aa: CASSRTGSEAFF

clone_size: few
v_call: TRBV5-1
j_call: TRBJ2-1
d_call: -
cdr3_length: 15
cdr3_nt: TGCGCCAGCAGCCCCCGAGCGGGCTCCTACAATGAGCAGTTCTTC
cdr3_aa: CASSPRAGSYNEQFF

clone_size: few
v_call: TRBV9
j_call: TRBJ2-1
d_call: -
cdr3_length: 13
cdr3_nt: TGTGCCAGCAGCGTGGGCAGCGTAAATGAGCAGTTCTTC
cdr3_aa: CASSVGSVNEQFF

clone_size: -
v_call: TRBV15
j_call: TRBJ1-2
d_call: -
cdr3_length: 13
cdr3_nt: TGTGCCACCAGCAGAGATCGGGGCTATGGCTACACCTTC
cdr3_aa: CATSRDRGYGYTF

clone_size: few
v_call: TRBV5-1
j_call: TRBJ1-1
d_call: -
cdr3_length: 14
cdr3_nt: TGCGCCAGCAGCTTGGTGGAGGGGGACACTGAAGCTTTCTTT
cdr3_aa: CASSLVEGDTEAFF

clone_size: few
v_call: TRBV19
j_call: TRBJ1-5
d_call: TRBD1
cdr3_length: 15
cdr3_nt: TGTGCCAGTAGTTCCGGGACAGGGGGCAATCAGCCCCAGCATTTT
cdr3_aa: CASSSGTGGNQPQHF

clone_size: -
v_call: TRBV9
j_call: TRBJ2-1
d_call: -
cdr3_length: 12
cdr3_nt: TGTGCCAGCAGCTCATCGGGGGATGAGCAGTTCTTC
cdr3_aa: CASSSSGDEQFF

clone_size: few
v_call: TRBV15
j_call: TRBJ2-1
d_call: -
cdr3_length: 14
cdr3_nt: TGTGCCACCAGCGAAGGGCCGGGGGCAAGGGAGCAGTTCTTC
cdr3_aa: CATSEGPGAREQFF

clone_size: -
v_call: TRBV25-1
j_call: TRBJ1-4
d_call: TRBD1
cdr3_length: 16
cdr3_nt: TGTGCCAGCAGTGAACCTAACAGGGGCACTGATGAAAAACTGTTTTTT
cdr3_aa: CASSEPNRGTDEKLFF

clone_size: few
v_call: TRBV19
j_call: TRBJ2-7
d_call: TRBD1
cdr3_length: 17
cdr3_nt: TGTGCCAGTAGTATGCGAGGGGACAGGGTGCGGTCCTACGAGCAGTACTTC
cdr3_aa: CASSMRGDRVRSYEQYF

clone_size: -
v_call: TRBV29-1
j_call: TRBJ1-5
d_call: -
cdr3_length: 16
cdr3_nt: TGCAACGTTTTATTGGGCGGGACAATGAGCAATCAGCCCCAGCATTTT
cdr3_aa: CNVLLGGTMSNQPQHF

clone_size: -
v_call: TRBV5-6
j_call: TRBJ2-7
d_call: -
cdr3_length: 11
cdr3_nt: TGTGCCAGCACCTCCTTGTACGAGCAGTACTTC
cdr3_aa: CASTSLYEQYF

clone_size: few
v_call: TRBV7-2
j_call: TRBJ1-2
d_call: -
cdr3_length: 13
cdr3_nt: TGTGCCAGCAGCTTAGGCCAGGGCTATGGCTACACCTTC
cdr3_aa: CASSLGQGYGYTF

clone_size: -
v_call: TRBV9
j_call: TRBJ1-4
d_call: TRBD1
cdr3_length: 16
cdr3_nt: TGTGCCAGCAGCCGGACAGGTACCTCCCCTGTTGAAAAACTGTTTTTT
cdr3_aa: CASSRTGTSPVEKLFF

clone_size: few
v_call: TRBV7-2
j_call: TRBJ2-3
d_call: TRBD2
cdr3_length: 15
cdr3_nt: TGTGCCAGCAGCATAAGGACTAGCGCCACAGATACGCAGTATTTT
cdr3_aa: CASSIRTSATDTQYF